These T cell receptor beta chains were read from a single sample in a study of cytomegalovirus exposure and HLA in healthy donors. Repertoires were generated with immunoSEQ multiplex PCR, while TCRdb's copy carries only in-frame clones and drops some. The table shows approximately 38,000 clones, with 66% occurring only once. Material: PBMCs. The receptors were sampled from a middle-aged man in good health and CMV-seropositive. CDR3s include the opening cysteine and the closing phenylalanine or tryptophan. D genes are given only for firm matches. Clone size is not always given. Where it is, it says once, few, many or a class for expanded clones.

d_call,j_call,v_call,clone_size,cdr3_nt,cdr3_aa
NA,TRBJ1-5,TRBV7-8,many,TGTGCCAGCAGCTTATGGGGGGAGAGCAATCAGCCCCAGCATTTT,CASSLWGESNQPQHF
TRBD1,TRBJ1-5,TRBV18,NA,TGTGCCAGCTCACTGGGACAGCTTAGCAATCAGCCCCAGCATTTT,CASSLGQLSNQPQHF
NA,TRBJ1-4,TRBV6-1,NA,TGTGCCAGCAGGCGGGGGCAGGATGAAAAACTGTTTTTT,CASRRGQDEKLFF
NA,TRBJ2-2,TRBV11-2,few,TGTGCCAGCAGCTTATCAGGGGGGAAGAACACCGGGGAGCTGTTTTTT,CASSLSGGKNTGELFF
TRBD2,TRBJ2-1,TRBV5-6,NA,TGTGCCAGCAGCCTAGCGGGGGAGAGCTATGAGCAGTTCTTC,CASSLAGESYEQFF
NA,TRBJ2-7,TRBV7-9,NA,TGTGCCAGCAGCTCCCTAGACAGGATGAACGAGCAGTACTTC,CASSSLDRMNEQYF
NA,TRBJ1-1,TRBV11-1,once,TGTGCCAGCAGCTTGCAAGGGGACACTGAAGCTTTCTTT,CASSLQGDTEAFF
NA,TRBJ1-4,TRBV6-6,few,TGTGCCAGCAGCCTTGTTTCAACTAATGAAAAACTGTTTTTT,CASSLVSTNEKLFF
NA,TRBJ1-5,TRBV6-5,NA,TGTGCCAGCAGTTCTTTGGGGGCGGATCAGCCCCAGCATTTT,CASSSLGADQPQHF
TRBD1,TRBJ2-1,TRBV4-2,NA,TGTGCCAGCAGCCACGGCGACAGGGGGCTTGAGCAGTTCTTC,CASSHGDRGLEQFF
NA,TRBJ2-3,TRBV9,NA,TGTGCCAGCACCCCCAGGCCTAGCACAGATACGCAGTATTTT,CASTPRPSTDTQYF
NA,TRBJ2-1,TRBV30,few,TGTGCCTGGAATGGGCGCGGGTCCTACAATGAGCAGTTCTTC,CAWNGRGSYNEQFF
TRBD1,TRBJ1-1,TRBV6-6,NA,TGTGCCAGCATCAACTTTCCGACAGGGGGAGCTGGTGAAGCTTTCTTT,CASINFPTGGAGEAFF
TRBD1,TRBJ1-4,TRBV11-2,NA,TGTGCCAGCAGCCACCAAACGGCAGGGGGTGAAAAACTGTTTTTT,CASSHQTAGGEKLFF
NA,TRBJ1-5,TRBV9,NA,TGTGCCAGCAGCGTAGGGGCGGGGGCGATTCAGCCCCAGCATTTT,CASSVGAGAIQPQHF
NA,TRBJ2-7,TRBV10-3,NA,TGTGCCATCGGAGGACGGGACTCCTACGAGCAGTACTTC,CAIGGRDSYEQYF
NA,TRBJ1-2,TRBV28,NA,TGTGCCAGCAGTTCCCAGGGATACGGCTACACCTTC,CASSSQGYGYTF
NA,TRBJ2-2,TRBV5-4,NA,TGTGCCAGCAGCTACGGGCGGGGAGTCACCGGGGAGCTGTTTTTT,CASSYGRGVTGELFF
TRBD1,TRBJ2-1,TRBV5-4,NA,TGTGCCAGCAGCCTACTTGGGACAGGGGACTACAATGAGCAGTTCTTC,CASSLLGTGDYNEQFF
TRBD1,TRBJ1-1,TRBV28,NA,TGTGCCAGCAGCCCTGCCGGGACAGGGATGAACACTGAAGCTTTCTTT,CASSPAGTGMNTEAFF
NA,TRBJ2-2,TRBV30,NA,TGTGCCTGGAGGACAGCCACCGGGGAGCTGTTTTTT,CAWRTATGELFF
TRBD1,TRBJ1-2,TRBV6-5,NA,TGTGCCAGCAGTTCAGGGGGAAGAGACTATGGCTACACCTTC,CASSSGGRDYGYTF
NA,TRBJ2-7,TRBV9,NA,TGTGCCAGCAGCGTAGGGGGCCAGGGGAACCACGAGCAGTACTTC,CASSVGGQGNHEQYF
TRBD1,TRBJ2-7,TRBV7-9,NA,TGTGCCAGCAGCCCACAGGGGGCAGACTACGAGCAGTACTTC,CASSPQGADYEQYF
TRBD1,TRBJ1-6,TRBV25-1,NA,TGTGCCAGCAGCTGGGACAGGGAAAATTCACCCCTCCACTTT,CASSWDRENSPLHF
TRBD1,TRBJ1-1,TRBV7-2,NA,TGTGCCAGCAGCTTAATAGGACAGGGGGTGGGAATGAACACTGAAGCTTTCTTT,CASSLIGQGVGMNTEAFF
NA,TRBJ2-1,TRBV4-3,NA,TGCGCCAGCAGCCAAGGTGGAAAGGGAGGAAATGAGCAGTTCTTC,CASSQGGKGGNEQFF
NA,TRBJ2-3,TRBV7-2,once,TGTGCCAGCAGCTCCTCGGCAGGGATGCCAGATACGCAGTATTTT,CASSSSAGMPDTQYF
TRBD2,TRBJ2-3,TRBV2,NA,TGTGCCAGCAGAGGACTAGCGGGGGTCACAGATACGCAGTATTTT,CASRGLAGVTDTQYF
TRBD1,TRBJ1-1,TRBV6-1,few,TGTGCCAGCAGTGGACAGGGGGCTGACACTGAAGCTTTCTTT,CASSGQGADTEAFF
NA,TRBJ1-4,TRBV18,NA,TGTGCCAGCTCACCCCAGGGGATTAATGAAAAACTGTTTTTT,CASSPQGINEKLFF
TRBD1,TRBJ1-2,TRBV7-2,NA,TGTGCCAGCAGCACAAGACAGGGGGCCTCGAACTATGGCTACACCTTC,CASSTRQGASNYGYTF
TRBD2,TRBJ2-3,TRBV10-3,NA,TGTGCCATCAGCGGGCGGGGGGAAAACACAGATACGCAGTATTTT,CAISGRGENTDTQYF
NA,TRBJ1-5,TRBV9,NA,TGTGCCAGCAGCCCCTCCGACAGGCATCAGCCCCAGCATTTT,CASSPSDRHQPQHF
NA,TRBJ1-1,TRBV6-1,few,TGTGCCAGCAGTGTACGGACATTCCAAAACACTGAAGCTTTCTTT,CASSVRTFQNTEAFF
NA,TRBJ1-5,TRBV5-1,few,TGCGCCAGCAGCTACGGGGGCAATCAGCCCCAGCATTTT,CASSYGGNQPQHF
TRBD1,TRBJ1-6,TRBV27,NA,TGTGCCAGCACCATGACCCTAAGGCAGGGGGTATGGTCCTCACCCCTCCACTTT,CASTMTLRQGVWSSPLHF
TRBD2,TRBJ2-1,TRBV29-1,NA,TGCAGCGTAAGTAGCGGGGAGCCTGAGCAGTTCTTC,CSVSSGEPEQFF
NA,TRBJ1-1,TRBV12-1,NA,TGTGCCAGCAGCGCGTGGACAGCGAGGAACACTGAAGCTTTCTTT,CASSAWTARNTEAFF
NA,TRBJ1-1,TRBV30,NA,TGTGCCTGGATCCCACAGGGGAACACTGAAGCTTTCTTT,CAWIPQGNTEAFF
NA,TRBJ1-4,TRBV6-5,NA,TGTGCCAGCAGTCCGGAGCCGGGGGATGAAAAACTGTTTTTT,CASSPEPGDEKLFF
NA,TRBJ1-1,TRBV7-9,NA,TGTGCCAGCACCCAAAGCCGGGGTTCGAACACTGAAGCTTTCTTT,CASTQSRGSNTEAFF
TRBD1,TRBJ1-6,TRBV5-1,NA,TGCGCCAGCAGCTTGACAGGGGATAATTCACCCCTCCACTTT,CASSLTGDNSPLHF
NA,TRBJ1-1,TRBV6-1,NA,TGTGCCAGCAGTGAACCAGGGGTGAACACTGAAGCTTTCTTT,CASSEPGVNTEAFF
NA,TRBJ1-1,TRBV11-1,NA,TGTGCCAGCAGCTTTGAGGTAAACACTGAAGCTTTCTTT,CASSFEVNTEAFF
TRBD1,TRBJ1-1,TRBV18,NA,TGTGCCAGCTCACCACCCCAGGGGGCGGATACTGAAGCTTTCTTT,CASSPPQGADTEAFF
NA,TRBJ1-2,TRBV7-2,NA,TGTGCCAGCAGCTCGCCTGGGGCTTTCCAGGGCTACACCTTC,CASSSPGAFQGYTF
NA,TRBJ1-2,TRBV30,NA,TGTGCCTGGACAGGGGACCCGGATGGCTACACCTTC,CAWTGDPDGYTF